These T cell receptor beta chains were read from a single sample in a study of OX40 agonist ivuxolimab in advanced cancers. Sequencing used immunoSEQ multiplex PCR; TCRdb keeps in-frame clones, though not all of them. Here the sample spans roughly 48,000 clones, 75% to 90% being singletons. The specimen was CD4+ or CD8+ T cells sorted from blood, collected in a trial of the OX40 agonist ivuxolimab. These receptors were taken from an adult with an advanced solid tumor such as melanoma, head and neck, liver or kidney cancer. Both conserved end residues are part of each CDR3. The order of the fields is V gene, clone size, J gene, D gene, CDR3 length, CDR3 DNA, CDR3 protein. The D gene is left open where the match is weak. Only part of the rows carry a size: once, few, many, or a class if the clone is expanded.

v_call: TRBV7-9; clone_size: once; j_call: TRBJ2-3; d_call: -; cdr3_length: 13; cdr3_nt: TGTGCCAGCAGCTCGGTACGCATAGATACGCAGTATTTT; cdr3_aa: CASSSVRIDTQYF
v_call: TRBV25-1; clone_size: -; j_call: TRBJ1-2; d_call: -; cdr3_length: 16; cdr3_nt: TGTGCCAGCAGTGAAGGGTTAGGGGAGGGACTCTATGGCTACACCTTC; cdr3_aa: CASSEGLGEGLYGYTF
v_call: TRBV4-2; clone_size: -; j_call: TRBJ2-7; d_call: -; cdr3_length: 13; cdr3_nt: TGTGCCAGCAGCCAAGACCCCTTAAGTGAGCAGTACTTC; cdr3_aa: CASSQDPLSEQYF
v_call: TRBV27; clone_size: -; j_call: TRBJ2-2; d_call: -; cdr3_length: 14; cdr3_nt: TGTGCCAGCGGTGGCTTTGGGTACACCGGGGAGCTGTTTTTT; cdr3_aa: CASGGFGYTGELFF
v_call: TRBV7-9; clone_size: -; j_call: TRBJ2-1; d_call: TRBD2; cdr3_length: 19; cdr3_nt: TGTGCCAGCAGCCCCCCCGGGACTAGCGGGGGGGCGTCCTACAATGAGCAGTTCTTC; cdr3_aa: CASSPPGTSGGASYNEQFF
v_call: TRBV19; clone_size: once; j_call: TRBJ2-1; d_call: -; cdr3_length: 16; cdr3_nt: TGTGCCAGTAGTATTTTGGGGGCTAGTTTCGGCAATGAGCAGTTCTTC; cdr3_aa: CASSILGASFGNEQFF
v_call: TRBV11-2; clone_size: -; j_call: TRBJ2-7; d_call: TRBD2; cdr3_length: 15; cdr3_nt: TGTGCCAGCAGCCCGTTCGCGGGAGGCATCTACGAGCAGTACTTC; cdr3_aa: CASSPFAGGIYEQYF
v_call: TRBV6-5; clone_size: -; j_call: TRBJ2-3; d_call: TRBD2; cdr3_length: 15; cdr3_nt: TGTGCCAGCAGTCCCGGGACTAGCGGCACAGATACGCAGTATTTT; cdr3_aa: CASSPGTSGTDTQYF
v_call: TRBV5-5; clone_size: -; j_call: TRBJ1-6; d_call: -; cdr3_length: 16; cdr3_nt: TGTGCCAGCAGCTTGGGTTCTGGACAGAGTGGCTCACCCCTCCACTTT; cdr3_aa: CASSLGSGQSGSPLHF
v_call: TRBV4-1; clone_size: -; j_call: TRBJ1-3; d_call: -; cdr3_length: 15; cdr3_nt: TGCGCCAGCAGCCAATTCCGGGGCTCTGGAAACACCATATATTTT; cdr3_aa: CASSQFRGSGNTIYF
v_call: TRBV4-1; clone_size: -; j_call: TRBJ1-2; d_call: -; cdr3_length: 11; cdr3_nt: TGCGCCAGCAGCTTAGCCGGTGGCTACACCTTC; cdr3_aa: CASSLAGGYTF
v_call: TRBV19; clone_size: -; j_call: TRBJ1-1; d_call: -; cdr3_length: 11; cdr3_nt: TGTGCCAGTATGGGCGGGTTTGAAGCTTTCTTT; cdr3_aa: CASMGGFEAFF
v_call: TRBV7-6; clone_size: -; j_call: TRBJ2-2; d_call: TRBD2; cdr3_length: 15; cdr3_nt: TGTGCCAGCACCATCTCGGGAGGGCCCCTCGGGGAGCTGTTTTTT; cdr3_aa: CASTISGGPLGELFF
v_call: TRBV5-6; clone_size: -; j_call: TRBJ2-7; d_call: -; cdr3_length: 12; cdr3_nt: TGTGCCAGCAGCTACACAAGCGACGAGCAGTACTTC; cdr3_aa: CASSYTSDEQYF
v_call: TRBV5-1; clone_size: -; j_call: TRBJ2-7; d_call: TRBD2; cdr3_length: 16; cdr3_nt: TGCGCCAGCAGGGATTGGGCGGGAGTGAACCCCTACGAGCAGTACTTC; cdr3_aa: CASRDWAGVNPYEQYF
v_call: TRBV9; clone_size: -; j_call: TRBJ2-3; d_call: TRBD1; cdr3_length: 15; cdr3_nt: TGTGCCAGCAGCGTAGTGGGACAGGGGATGAATACGCAGTATTTT; cdr3_aa: CASSVVGQGMNTQYF
v_call: TRBV6-1; clone_size: -; j_call: TRBJ2-1; d_call: -; cdr3_length: 11; cdr3_nt: TGTGCCAGCAGACAGTACAATGAGCAGTTCTTC; cdr3_aa: CASRQYNEQFF
v_call: TRBV11-2; clone_size: -; j_call: TRBJ2-3; d_call: TRBD1; cdr3_length: 16; cdr3_nt: TGTGCCAGCAGCTTAGAGGGGACAGGGTACACAGATACGCAGTATTTT; cdr3_aa: CASSLEGTGYTDTQYF
v_call: TRBV2; clone_size: -; j_call: TRBJ1-4; d_call: -; cdr3_length: 10; cdr3_nt: TGTGCCAGCAGTGAAGAAAAACTGTTTTTT; cdr3_aa: CASSEEKLFF
v_call: TRBV19; clone_size: once; j_call: TRBJ2-1; d_call: -; cdr3_length: 13; cdr3_nt: TGTGCCAGTACTGTGGGGACCGAAGGTGAGCAGTTCTTC; cdr3_aa: CASTVGTEGEQFF
v_call: TRBV11-1; clone_size: -; j_call: TRBJ2-3; d_call: -; cdr3_length: 15; cdr3_nt: TGTGCCAGCAGCCCACCCCAGAAACACACAGATACGCAGTATTTT; cdr3_aa: CASSPPQKHTDTQYF
v_call: TRBV6-4; clone_size: -; j_call: TRBJ2-1; d_call: TRBD2; cdr3_length: 15; cdr3_nt: TGTGCCAGCAGTGACGCTGCGGGGGGGCTGCCGCTGCAGTTCTTC; cdr3_aa: CASSDAAGGLPLQFF
v_call: TRBV15; clone_size: -; j_call: TRBJ2-7; d_call: -; cdr3_length: 15; cdr3_nt: TGTGCCACCAGCAGAGATACAAGCGGAGTGTACGAGCAGTACTTC; cdr3_aa: CATSRDTSGVYEQYF
v_call: TRBV27; clone_size: -; j_call: TRBJ2-5; d_call: -; cdr3_length: 17; cdr3_nt: TGTGCCAGCAGTGGCGAGACTCCAAAGGGCCCTAAAGAGACCCAGTACTTC; cdr3_aa: CASSGETPKGPKETQYF
v_call: TRBV28; clone_size: -; j_call: TRBJ2-7; d_call: TRBD1; cdr3_length: 16; cdr3_nt: TGTGCCAGCAGTGGCCCGGGACAGGGGGTAGTCTTTTGGCAGTACTTC; cdr3_aa: CASSGPGQGVVFWQYF
v_call: TRBV7-9; clone_size: few; j_call: TRBJ1-1; d_call: TRBD1; cdr3_length: 15; cdr3_nt: TGTGCCAGCAGCCACCCAGAGGGGGCAAGCACTGAAGCTTTCTTT; cdr3_aa: CASSHPEGASTEAFF
v_call: TRBV27; clone_size: -; j_call: TRBJ2-7; d_call: -; cdr3_length: 15; cdr3_nt: TGTGCCAGCAGTTTAGGTCTTGGAGCCGCGGGCGAGCAGTACTTC; cdr3_aa: CASSLGLGAAGEQYF